In its sample, the clone carrying this TCR beta chain was seen a few times. Its target is unknown. The CDR3 is 14 amino acids. The germline V gene has CDR1 MNHEY and CDR2 SVGAGI. Trimming cost V 7 bases and J 4 bases, with 16 bases left between them. This sample was taken from a study of cytomegalovirus exposure and HLA in healthy donors. Study results and caveats: Among the CMV-associated chains, three were confirmed in vitro as specific for CMV antigens. Analysis was carried out at a later point, and it linked a missense DCLRE1C variant to TCR beta V- and J-gene trimming.

A multiplex PCR was run with 60 Vbeta primers and 13 Jbeta primers. Measured with immunoSEQ multiplex PCR; TCRdb has only the in-frame clones, and not every one. Among 150,000 to 200,000 clones listed, just under 80% were seen once. The V call is TRBV6-5, the J call TRBJ1-1; D possibly corresponds to TRBD1 (6 bases). The clonotype originates from a man aged 18 to 29 in good health and CMV-seropositive. The material sequenced was PBMCs. The CDR3 DNA follows: TGTGCCAGCAACAAAAACAGGGTTGGCACTGAAGCTTTCTTT. Encoded protein: CASNKNRVGTEAFF.